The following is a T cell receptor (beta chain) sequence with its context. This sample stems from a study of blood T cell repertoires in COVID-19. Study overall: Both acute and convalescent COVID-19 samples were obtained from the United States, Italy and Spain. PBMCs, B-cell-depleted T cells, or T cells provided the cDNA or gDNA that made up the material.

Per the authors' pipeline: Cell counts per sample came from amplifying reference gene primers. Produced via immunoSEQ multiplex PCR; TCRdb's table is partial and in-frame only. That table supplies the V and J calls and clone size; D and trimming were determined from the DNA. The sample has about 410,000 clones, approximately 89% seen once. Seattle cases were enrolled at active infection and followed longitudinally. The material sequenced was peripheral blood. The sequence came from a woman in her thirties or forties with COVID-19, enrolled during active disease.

The CDR3 DNA reads as TGTGCCAGCAGGTCCATGGCTAGCGGGAGTAAAAGCTACGAGCAGTACTTC. Amino acid sequence: CASRSMASGSKSYEQYF. The chain recombines TRBV28 with TRBJ2-7; 10 nucleotides line up with TRBD2. Germline assignment: CDR1 MDHEN and CDR2 SYDVKM. CDR3 size: 17 residues. With 6 bases clipped from V and 3 bases from J, the junction kept 14 bases outside the gene matches.